This is a list of T cell receptor beta chains from one sample in a study of T-cell reconstitution after alpha-beta-depleted transplantation in children. TCRdb reprocessed the PCR reads with MiXCR, giving one entry per CDR3 protein. The sample has some 840,000 distinct CDR3 sequences; roughly 15% are singletons. The sequenced sample was PBMCs, mostly from graft donor cells, obtained 360 days after TCRalphabeta/CD19-depleted stem cell transplant. Receptor source: a male patient between 5 and 17 years old who had a stem cell transplant for acute lymphoblastic leukemia, so the T cells may come from the graft donor. CDR3s include the opening cysteine and the closing phenylalanine or tryptophan. D genes are given only for firm matches. Only part of the rows carry a size: once, few, many, or a class if the clone is expanded.

abundance	v_gene	j_gene	d_gene	CDR3nt	CDR3aa
NA	TRBV19	TRBJ2-1	NA	TGTGCCAGTAGTACCCGGAGGAGTAATGAGCAGTTCTTC	CASSTRRSNEQFF
few	TRBV20-1	TRBJ1-5	TRBD1	TGCAGTGCTAGGGGGACAGGAGCCTTTAGTAGCAATCAGCCCCAGCATTTT	CSARGTGAFSSNQPQHF
few	TRBV9	TRBJ2-7	TRBD1	TGTGCCAGCAGCGCGGGACAGGGGGATCTCAAGCAGTACTTC	CASSAGQGDLKQYF
NA	TRBV19	TRBJ2-2	NA	TGTGCCAGTAGCCACCCCTTAGGCGGGGAGCTGTTTTTT	CASSHPLGGELFF
few	TRBV4-1	TRBJ2-3	TRBD2	TGCGCCAGCAGCCGACTGACTAGCGGGAGCTCAGATACGCAGTATTTT	CASSRLTSGSSDTQYF
NA	TRBV5-1	TRBJ2-7	NA	TGCGCCAGCGACGAGGGGGGCGGGTACGAGCAGTACTTC	CASDEGGGYEQYF
NA	TRBV5-1	TRBJ2-1	TRBD2	TGCGCCAGCAGCTTGGGAGCGCTAGCGGGGTACAATGAGCAGTTCTTC	CASSLGALAGYNEQFF
NA	TRBV12-3/TRBV12-4	TRBJ2-1	TRBD2	TGTGCCAGCAGACTAGCGGGGCTAGCTGTAGAAAATGAGCAGTTCTTC	CASRLAGLAVENEQFF
NA	TRBV5-1	TRBJ1-3	TRBD1	TGCGCCAGCAGCTTATCCGGGACAGCTCCTGGAAACACCATATATTTT	CASSLSGTAPGNTIYF
NA	TRBV4-1	TRBJ1-2	NA	TGCGCCAGCAGACAAAGGGGGGCTGACTATGGCTACACCTTC	CASRQRGADYGYTF
NA	TRBV11-2	TRBJ2-7	NA	TGTGCCAGCAGTACGGAGGTAGGCTACGAGCAGTACTTC	CASSTEVGYEQYF
NA	TRBV12-3/TRBV12-4	TRBJ1-5	TRBD1	TGTGCCAGCAGCCGACAGGGGAGCCAGCCCCAGCATTTT	CASSRQGSQPQHF